The next 15 T cell receptor beta chains were all read from a single sample in a study of blood T cell repertoires in COVID-19. The assay was immunoSEQ multiplex PCR, and TCRdb's table has in-frame clones only and misses some. Of around 70,000 clones listed, 89% are singletons. Sequenced input: peripheral blood. Receptor source: a man older than 75 with acute or convalescent COVID-19.

The chain has TRBV11-2 and TRBJ2-1; 8 nucleotides agree with TRBD2. Per germline, CDR1 SGHAT and CDR2 FQNNGV. The CDR3 contains 15 residues. After removal of 1 base from V and 8 bases from J, the junction contained 7 bases not matched to a gene. The CDR3 DNA reads TGTGCCAGCAGCTTAGTGGTAGCGGGATACGATGAGCAGTTCTTC. Protein product: CASSLVVAGYDEQFF.

J is TRBJ1-1 and V is TRBV24-1, with D possibly matching TRBD1 (5 bases). V was pared by 6 bases and J by 9 bases, with 16 bases between. CDR3 size: 13 residues. Per germline, CDR1 KGHDR and CDR2 SFDVKD. As DNA, the CDR3 is TGTGCCACCAGTCCCCCGGGCGGGGGACAAGCTTTCTTT. It codes for CATSPPGGGQAFF.

The chain uses TRBV15 and TRBJ2-3; a possible D gene is TRBD1 (5 bases). Between the trimmed V and J ends, which lost 4 bases and 6 bases, there was a span of 11 bases. Germline V gives CDR1 LNHNV, CDR2 YYDKDF (reference sequence). CDR3 length: 13 residues. This CDR3 is CATSIIGVDTQYF. The CDR3 coding sequence is TGTGCCACCAGCATCATAGGGGTGGATACGCAGTATTTT. Using reference TRBV15 and TRBJ2-3 for the parts outside the CDR3, the full variable domain is DAMVIQNPRYQVTQFGKPVTLSCSQTLNHNVMYWYQQKSSQAPKLLFHYYDKDFNNEADTPDNFQSRRPNTSFCFLDIRSPGLGDTAMYLCATSIIGVDTQYFGPGTRLTVL.

The V gene is TRBV29-1, the J gene TRBJ1-1, with D maybe TRBD1 (5 bases). The CDR3 is 13 amino acids. Looked up from germline, CDR1 is SQVTM and CDR2 is ANQGSEA. Trimming removed 7 bases at V and 4 bases at J, with 16 bases between. CDR3 sequence: CSALMGLGTEAFF. Here the CDR3 DNA reads TGCAGCGCCTTGATGGGGCTGGGCACTGAAGCTTTCTTT.

This chain uses TRBV20-1 with TRBJ2-5; 7 bases are a match to TRBD2. Losses at the gene ends were 6 bases for V and 9 bases for J; bases not matched to a gene: 7. Germline V gives CDR1 DFQATT, CDR2 SNEGSKA (reference sequence). CDR3 length equals 11 residues. The CDR3 region is CSAGAGAAQYF. The CDR3 DNA follows: TGCAGTGCCGGGGCGGGAGCGGCCCAGTACTTC.

The V and J genes are TRBV27 and TRBJ1-1, with D possibly matching TRBD1 (5 bases). The germline V and J ends were trimmed by 5 bases and 6 bases, with 22 bases remaining between them. The CDR3 is 16 amino acids. Germline CDR1 and CDR2: MNHEY and SMNVEV (reference sequence). This CDR3 reads CASSQDKSAGTAEAFF. The CDR3 DNA sequence: TGTGCCAGCAGTCAAGACAAGAGTGCGGGGACCGCTGAAGCTTTCTTT.

The V gene is TRBV12-3 or TRBV12-4, the J gene TRBJ1-2; 8 bases match TRBD1. This CDR3 spans 12 amino acids. Trimming cost V 8 bases and J 5 bases; bases outside gene matches: 4. CDR3 region: CASRGQDYGYTF. Written as DNA, the CDR3 is TGTGCCAGCCGGGGACAGGATTATGGCTACACCTTC.

The CDR3 bases are TGCGCCAGCAGCCAAGCCCCTAGCGGGGGGTACAATGAGCAGTTCTTC. Amino acid sequence: CASSQAPSGGYNEQFF. The chain couples TRBV5-1 to TRBJ2-1, with 11 bases lining up with TRBD2. CDR3 size: 16 residues. Germline assignment: CDR1 SGHRS and CDR2 YFSETQ. The J segment lost 4 bases and the V segment lost 4 bases, leaving 7 bases of the junction unmatched. Full variable domain (outside the CDR3, taken from reference TRBV5-1 and TRBJ2-1): KAGVTQTPRYLIKTRGQQVTLSCSPISGHRSVSWYQQTPGQGLQFLFEYFSETQRNKGNFPGRFSGRQFSNSRSEMNVSTLELGDSALYLCASSQAPSGGYNEQFFGPGTRLTVL.

The chain links TRBV30 to TRBJ2-5, with TRBD1 as a possible D gene (5 bases). This CDR3 is built from 14 residues. V lost 0 bases to trimming and J lost 5 bases, with 13 bases between them. CDR1 is GTSNPN and CDR2 is SVGIG in the germline V gene (reference sequence). The CDR3 coding sequence is TGTGCCTGGAGTGTACCAGGGCTGGTGGAGACCCAGTACTTC. It yields the protein CAWSVPGLVETQYF.

The chain has TRBV19 and TRBJ1-2; TRBD1 aligns across 7 bases. Germline trimming cut 7 bases from V and 4 bases from J; bases unmatched to any gene: 18. Germline V lookup: CDR1 LNHDA, CDR2 SQIVND (reference sequence). The CDR3 is 17 residues long. The CDR3 DNA is TGTGCCAGTACCCAGTCACCCGGACAGGACTCCAGCTATGGCTACACCTTC. Its protein product is CASTQSPGQDSSYGYTF.

The gene calls are TRBV5-4 and TRBJ2-5, with TRBD2 matching over 8 bases. Germline V lookup: CDR1 SGHNT, CDR2 YYREEE (reference sequence). Trimming took 2 bases from V and 6 from J; bases not matched to a gene: 6. The CDR3 consists of 14 residues. CDR3 in DNA: TGTGCCAGCAGCTTAGCGGGAGCGGAAAAGACCCAGTACTTC. Translation: CASSLAGAEKTQYF.

V gene TRBV2 combines with J gene TRBJ2-6; tentative D call: TRBD1 (6 bases). The CDR3 has 17 amino acids. V was clipped by 6 bases and J by 0 bases, with 15 bases between them. The germline V gene has CDR1 SNHLY and CDR2 FYNNEI. CDR3 nucleotides: TGTGCCAGCAGCCCCAGGGGCCTCAACTCTGGGGCCAACGTCCTGACTTTC. Its protein product is CASSPRGLNSGANVLTF. Together with reference TRBV2 and TRBJ2-6, the CDR3 gives the full variable domain: EPEVTQTPSHQVTQMGQEVILRCVPISNHLYFYWYRQILGQKVEFLVSFYNNEISEKSEIFDDQFSVERPDGSNFTLKIRSTKLEDSAMYFCASSPRGLNSGANVLTFGAGSRLTVL.

V is TRBV5-1 and J is TRBJ1-6; D not resolved. Trimming stripped 0 bases from V and 7 bases from J, with 11 bases between. This CDR3 contains 15 residues. Germline V gene data show CDR1 as SGHRS and CDR2 as YFSETQ. The CDR3 spells CASSLVANSNSPLHF. Here the CDR3 DNA reads TGCGCCAGCAGCTTGGTAGCCAACTCCAATTCACCCCTCCACTTT.

The rearrangement uses TRBV2 and TRBJ1-1; D not certain. The CDR3 is 14 residues long. Trimming stripped 1 base from V and 7 bases from J, with 13 bases between. Germline assignment: CDR1 SNHLY and CDR2 FYNNEI. CDR3 sequence (DNA): TGTGCCAGCAGTGAAGTATTAGGAGTAGGTGAAGCTTTCTTT. Its protein product is CASSEVLGVGEAFF.

The chain has TRBV2 and TRBJ1-6; unclear D gene. The CDR3 consists of 16 residues. Germline V lookup: CDR1 SNHLY, CDR2 FYNNEI. V gave up 6 bases and J gave up 2 bases, with 14 bases separating them. The CDR3 loop reads CASSLREGTYNSPLHF. The CDR3 region has the DNA TGTGCCAGCAGCCTCCGGGAGGGAACCTATAATTCACCCCTCCACTTT.